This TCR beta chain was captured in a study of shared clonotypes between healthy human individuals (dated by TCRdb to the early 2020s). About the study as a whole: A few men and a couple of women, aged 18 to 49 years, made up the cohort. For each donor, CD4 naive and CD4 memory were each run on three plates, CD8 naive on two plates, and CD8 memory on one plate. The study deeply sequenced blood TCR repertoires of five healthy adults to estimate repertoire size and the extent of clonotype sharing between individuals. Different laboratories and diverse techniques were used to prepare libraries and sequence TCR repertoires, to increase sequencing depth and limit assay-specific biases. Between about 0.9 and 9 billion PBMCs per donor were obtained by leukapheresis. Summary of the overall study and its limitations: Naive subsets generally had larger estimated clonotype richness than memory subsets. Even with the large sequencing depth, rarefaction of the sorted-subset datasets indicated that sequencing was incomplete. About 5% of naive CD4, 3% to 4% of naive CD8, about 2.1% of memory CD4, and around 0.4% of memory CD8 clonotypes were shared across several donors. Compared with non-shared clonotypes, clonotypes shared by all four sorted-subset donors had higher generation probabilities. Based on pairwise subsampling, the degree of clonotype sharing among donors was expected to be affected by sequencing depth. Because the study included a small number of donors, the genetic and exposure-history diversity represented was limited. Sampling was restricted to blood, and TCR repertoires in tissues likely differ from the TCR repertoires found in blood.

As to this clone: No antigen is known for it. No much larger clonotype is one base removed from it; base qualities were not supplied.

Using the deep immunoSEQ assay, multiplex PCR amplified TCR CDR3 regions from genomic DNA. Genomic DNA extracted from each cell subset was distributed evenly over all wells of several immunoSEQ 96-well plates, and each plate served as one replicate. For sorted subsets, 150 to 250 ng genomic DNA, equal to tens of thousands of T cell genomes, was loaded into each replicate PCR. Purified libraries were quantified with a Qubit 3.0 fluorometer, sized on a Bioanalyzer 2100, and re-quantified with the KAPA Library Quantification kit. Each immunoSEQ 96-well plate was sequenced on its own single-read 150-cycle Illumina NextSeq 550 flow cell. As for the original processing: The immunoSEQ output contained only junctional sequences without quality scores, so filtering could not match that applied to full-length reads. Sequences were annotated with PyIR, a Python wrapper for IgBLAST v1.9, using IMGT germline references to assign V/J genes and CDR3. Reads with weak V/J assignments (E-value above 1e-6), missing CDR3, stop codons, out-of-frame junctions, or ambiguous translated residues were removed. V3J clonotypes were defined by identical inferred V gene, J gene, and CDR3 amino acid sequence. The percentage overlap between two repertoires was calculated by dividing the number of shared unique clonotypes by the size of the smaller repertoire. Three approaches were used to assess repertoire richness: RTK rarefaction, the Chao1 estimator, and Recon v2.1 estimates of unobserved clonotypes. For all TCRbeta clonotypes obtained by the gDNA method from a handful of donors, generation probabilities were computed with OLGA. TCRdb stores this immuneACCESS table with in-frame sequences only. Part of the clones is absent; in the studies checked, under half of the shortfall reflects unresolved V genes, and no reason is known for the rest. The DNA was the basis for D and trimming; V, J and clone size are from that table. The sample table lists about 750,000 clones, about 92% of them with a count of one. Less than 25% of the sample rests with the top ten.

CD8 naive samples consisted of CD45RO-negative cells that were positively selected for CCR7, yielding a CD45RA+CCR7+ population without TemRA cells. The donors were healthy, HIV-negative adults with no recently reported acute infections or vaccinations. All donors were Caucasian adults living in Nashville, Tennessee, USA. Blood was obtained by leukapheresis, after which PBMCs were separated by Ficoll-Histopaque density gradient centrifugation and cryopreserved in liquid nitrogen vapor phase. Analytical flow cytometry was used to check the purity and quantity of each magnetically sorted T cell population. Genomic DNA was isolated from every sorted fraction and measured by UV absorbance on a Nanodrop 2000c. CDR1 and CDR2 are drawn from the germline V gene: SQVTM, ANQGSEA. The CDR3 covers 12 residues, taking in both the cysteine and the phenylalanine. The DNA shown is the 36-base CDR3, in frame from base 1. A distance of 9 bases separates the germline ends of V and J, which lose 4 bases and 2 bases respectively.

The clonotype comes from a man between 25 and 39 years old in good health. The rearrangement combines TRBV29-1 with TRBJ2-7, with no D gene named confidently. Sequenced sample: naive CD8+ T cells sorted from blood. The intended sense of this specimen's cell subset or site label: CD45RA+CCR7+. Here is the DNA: TGCAGCGTTGTTGTGGCTGCCTACGAGCAGTACTTC. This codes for CSVVVAAYEQYF.